This TCR beta chain appears in the sequencing data of a study of cytomegalovirus exposure and HLA in healthy donors. In the study overall: Inside one of the first data releases sat about 85 million unique TCRs taken from HLA-typed donors.

General study points: Certain sequence variants were highly shared and formed a cluster, and this cluster was likely a sequencing artifact.

In its sample, this clone was seen once. The antigen remains unidentified. Germline values: CDR1 KGHSH, CDR2 LQKENI. This CDR3 contains 16 residues. The V segment lost 3 bases and the J segment 4 bases; nucleotides outside the gene matches: 8. PCR primers comprised 60 Vbeta and 13 Jbeta primers. Generated by immunoSEQ multiplex PCR, the TCRdb table keeps only in-frame clones and is missing some. Of 150,000 to 200,000 clones in the sample, around 78% were seen once. The chain uses TRBV18 and TRBJ1-1; 10 nucleotides agree with TRBD1. The receptor's source is a woman in her thirties in good health and CMV-seropositive. The sequencing sample was made of PBMCs. Here the CDR3 DNA reads TGTGCCAGCTCACCTAAGACAGGGGGCTCGGGCACTGAAGCTTTCTTT. This sequence encodes CASSPKTGGSGTEAFF.